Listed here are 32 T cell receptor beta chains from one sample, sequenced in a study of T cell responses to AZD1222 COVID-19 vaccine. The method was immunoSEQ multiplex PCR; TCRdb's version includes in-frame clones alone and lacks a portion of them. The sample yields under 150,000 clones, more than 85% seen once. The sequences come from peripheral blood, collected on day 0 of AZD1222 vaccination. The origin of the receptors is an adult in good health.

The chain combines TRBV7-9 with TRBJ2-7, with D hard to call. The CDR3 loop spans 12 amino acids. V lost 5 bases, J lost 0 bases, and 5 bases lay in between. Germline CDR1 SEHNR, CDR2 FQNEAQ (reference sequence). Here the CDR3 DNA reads TGTGCCAGCAGCCGGGTCTCCTACGAGCAGTACTTC. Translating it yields CASSRVSYEQYF.

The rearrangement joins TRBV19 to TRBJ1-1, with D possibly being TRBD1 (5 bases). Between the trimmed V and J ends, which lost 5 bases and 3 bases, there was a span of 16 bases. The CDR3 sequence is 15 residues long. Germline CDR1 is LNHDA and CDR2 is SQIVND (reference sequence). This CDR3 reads CASSPTGRGYTEAFF. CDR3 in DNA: TGTGCCAGTAGTCCCACCGGACGGGGGTACACTGAAGCTTTCTTT. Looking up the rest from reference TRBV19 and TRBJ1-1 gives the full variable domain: DGGITQSPKYLFRKEGQNVTLSCEQNLNHDAMYWYRQDPGQGLRLIYYSQIVNDFQKGDIAEGYSVSREKKESFPLTVTSAQKNPTAFYLCASSPTGRGYTEAFFGQGTRLTVV.

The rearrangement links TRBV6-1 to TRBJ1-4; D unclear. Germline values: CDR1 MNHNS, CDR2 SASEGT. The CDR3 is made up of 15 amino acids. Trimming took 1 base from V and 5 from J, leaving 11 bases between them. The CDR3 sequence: CASSEVRALNEKLFF. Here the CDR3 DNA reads TGTGCCAGCAGTGAAGTGAGGGCGCTAAATGAAAAACTGTTTTTT.

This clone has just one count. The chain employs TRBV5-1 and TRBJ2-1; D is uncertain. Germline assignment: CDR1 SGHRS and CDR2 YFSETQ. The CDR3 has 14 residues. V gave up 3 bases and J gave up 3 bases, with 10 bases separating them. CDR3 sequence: CASSSDSYYNEQFF. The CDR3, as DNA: TGCGCCAGCAGCTCTGACTCCTACTACAATGAGCAGTTCTTC. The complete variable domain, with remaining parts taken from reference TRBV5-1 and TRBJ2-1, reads KAGVTQTPRYLIKTRGQQVTLSCSPISGHRSVSWYQQTPGQGLQFLFEYFSETQRNKGNFPGRFSGRQFSNSRSEMNVSTLELGDSALYLCASSSDSYYNEQFFGPGTRLTVL.

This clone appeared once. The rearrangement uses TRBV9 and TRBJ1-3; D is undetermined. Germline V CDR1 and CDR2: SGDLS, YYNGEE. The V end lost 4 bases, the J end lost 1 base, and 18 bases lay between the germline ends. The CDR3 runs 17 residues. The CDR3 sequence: CASSTRPGSASGNTIYF. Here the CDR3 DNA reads TGTGCCAGCAGCACCCGCCCAGGTTCGGCGTCTGGAAACACCATATATTTT.

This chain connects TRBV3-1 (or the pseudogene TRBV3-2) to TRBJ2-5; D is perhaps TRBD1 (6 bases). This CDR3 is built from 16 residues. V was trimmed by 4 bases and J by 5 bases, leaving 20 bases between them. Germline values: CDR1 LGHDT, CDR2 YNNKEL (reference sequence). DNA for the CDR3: TGTGCCAGCAGCCCCAGACCTCCACACAGGGAGGAGACCCAGTACTTC. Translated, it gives CASSPRPPHREETQYF.

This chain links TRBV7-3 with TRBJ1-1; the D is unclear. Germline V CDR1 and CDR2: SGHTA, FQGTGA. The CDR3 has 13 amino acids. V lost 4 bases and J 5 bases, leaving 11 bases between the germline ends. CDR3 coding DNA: TGTGCCAGCAGCTCGGGCCCGGTAACTGAAGCTTTCTTT. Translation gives CASSSGPVTEAFF.

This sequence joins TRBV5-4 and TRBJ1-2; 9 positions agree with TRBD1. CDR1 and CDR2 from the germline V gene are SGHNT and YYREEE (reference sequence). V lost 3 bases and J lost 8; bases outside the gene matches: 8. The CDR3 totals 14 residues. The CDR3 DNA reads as TGTGCCAGCAGCTCCCGGGACAGGGAGGGAGGCTACACCTTC. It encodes CASSSRDREGGYTF.

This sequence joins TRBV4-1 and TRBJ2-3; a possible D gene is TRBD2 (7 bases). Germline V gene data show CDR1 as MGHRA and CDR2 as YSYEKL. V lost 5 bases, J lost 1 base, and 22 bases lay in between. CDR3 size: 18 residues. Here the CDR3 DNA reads TGCGCCAGCAGCTCTAGGGGGGGTTCCCGGTGGGGCACAGATACGCAGTATTTT. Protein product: CASSSRGGSRWGTDTQYF.

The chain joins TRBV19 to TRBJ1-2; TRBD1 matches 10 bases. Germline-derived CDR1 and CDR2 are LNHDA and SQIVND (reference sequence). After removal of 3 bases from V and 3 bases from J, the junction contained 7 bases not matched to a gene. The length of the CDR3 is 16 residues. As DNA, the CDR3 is TGTGCCAGTAGTATCCTTAGGACAGGGGGAGACTATGGCTACACCTTC. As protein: CASSILRTGGDYGYTF.

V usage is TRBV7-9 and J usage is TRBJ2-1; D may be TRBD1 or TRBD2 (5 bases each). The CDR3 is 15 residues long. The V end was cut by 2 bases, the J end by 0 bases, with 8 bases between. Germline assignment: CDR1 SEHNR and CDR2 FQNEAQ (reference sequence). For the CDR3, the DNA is TGTGCCAGCAGCTTAAAGGGGAGCTCCTACAATGAGCAGTTCTTC. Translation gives CASSLKGSSYNEQFF.

The chain's CDR3 is CATSRSSPNTEAFF. DNA of the CDR3: TGTGCCACCAGCAGATCTTCCCCGAACACTGAAGCTTTCTTT. J is TRBJ1-1 and V is TRBV15; D not resolved. The length of the CDR3 is 14 residues. The germline gives CDR1 LNHNV, CDR2 YYDKDF (reference sequence). Trimming shortened V by 2 bases and J by 1 base, and 8 bases separated the two germline ends. Combining the CDR3 with reference TRBV15 and TRBJ1-1 gives the whole variable domain DAMVIQNPRYQVTQFGKPVTLSCSQTLNHNVMYWYQQKSSQAPKLLFHYYDKDFNNEADTPDNFQSRRPNTSFCFLDIRSPGLGDTAMYLCATSRSSPNTEAFFGQGTRLTVV.

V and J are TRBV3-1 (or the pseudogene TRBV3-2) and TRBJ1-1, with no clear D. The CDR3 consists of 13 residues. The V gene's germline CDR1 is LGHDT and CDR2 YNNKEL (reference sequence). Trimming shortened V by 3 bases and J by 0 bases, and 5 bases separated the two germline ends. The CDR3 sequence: CASSHPLNTEAFF. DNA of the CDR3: TGTGCCAGCAGCCATCCCTTGAACACTGAAGCTTTCTTT.

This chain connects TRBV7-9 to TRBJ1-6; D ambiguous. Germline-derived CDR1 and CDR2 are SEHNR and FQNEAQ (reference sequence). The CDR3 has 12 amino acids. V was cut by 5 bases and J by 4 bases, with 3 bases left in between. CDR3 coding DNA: TGTGCCAGCAGCGCATATAATTCACCCCTCCACTTT. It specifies CASSAYNSPLHF.

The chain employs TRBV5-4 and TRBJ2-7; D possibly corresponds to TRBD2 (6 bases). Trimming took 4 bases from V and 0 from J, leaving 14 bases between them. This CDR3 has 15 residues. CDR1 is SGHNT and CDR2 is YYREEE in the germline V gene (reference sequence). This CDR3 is CASSHIAESSYEQYF. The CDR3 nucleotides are TGTGCCAGCAGCCACATAGCGGAGAGCTCCTACGAGCAGTACTTC.

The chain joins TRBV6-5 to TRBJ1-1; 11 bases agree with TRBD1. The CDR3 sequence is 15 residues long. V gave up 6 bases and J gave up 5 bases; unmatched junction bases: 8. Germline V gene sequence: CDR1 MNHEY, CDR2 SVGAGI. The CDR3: CASSYLRDRGTEAFF. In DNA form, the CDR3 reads TGTGCCAGCAGCTACCTCCGGGACAGGGGGACTGAAGCTTTCTTT.

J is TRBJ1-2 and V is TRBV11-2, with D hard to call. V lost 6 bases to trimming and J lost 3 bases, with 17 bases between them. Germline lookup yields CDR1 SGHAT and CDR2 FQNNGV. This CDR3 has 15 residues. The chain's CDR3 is CASSSLGAFYYGYTF. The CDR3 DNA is TGTGCCAGCAGTTCCCTCGGAGCATTCTACTATGGCTACACCTTC.

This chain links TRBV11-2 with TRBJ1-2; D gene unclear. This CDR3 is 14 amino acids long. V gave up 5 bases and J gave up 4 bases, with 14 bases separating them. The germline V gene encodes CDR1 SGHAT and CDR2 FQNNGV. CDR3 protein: CASSRTGPSYGYTF. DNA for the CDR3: TGTGCCAGCAGCCGAACTGGGCCCTCCTATGGCTACACCTTC.

CDR3 in DNA: TGTGCCAGCAGCGTAGCGTGGGGTAACACTGAAGCTTTCTTT. This sequence encodes CASSVAWGNTEAFF. The genes are TRBV9 and TRBJ1-1; D ambiguous. CDR1 and CDR2 (germline): SGDLS, YYNGEE. V lost 0 bases and J lost 2, with 8 bases in between. This CDR3 is built from 14 residues.

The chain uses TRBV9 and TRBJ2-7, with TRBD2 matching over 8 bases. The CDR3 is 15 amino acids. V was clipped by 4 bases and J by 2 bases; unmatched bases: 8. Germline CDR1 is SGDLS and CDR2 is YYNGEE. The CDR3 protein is CASSPGLASTYEQYF. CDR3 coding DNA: TGTGCCAGCAGCCCCGGACTAGCATCTACCTACGAGCAGTACTTC.

The CDR3 loop reads CASSSAYPLRDGYTF. The CDR3 region has the DNA TGTGCCAGCAGTTCCGCTTATCCTCTTCGGGATGGCTACACCTTC. This chain uses TRBV28 with TRBJ1-2, with D uncertain. The CDR3 sequence is 15 residues long. V was clipped by 4 bases and J by 6 bases, with 18 bases between them. Germline CDR1 reads MDHEN; CDR2 reads SYDVKM.

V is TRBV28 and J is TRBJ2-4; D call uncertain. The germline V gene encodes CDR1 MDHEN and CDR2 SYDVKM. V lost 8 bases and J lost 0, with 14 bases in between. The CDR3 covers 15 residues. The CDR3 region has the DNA TGTGCCAGCCGTAATAGAGAACTAGCCAAAAACATTCAGTACTTC. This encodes CASRNRELAKNIQYF.

CDR3 nucleotides: TGTGCCAGCAGGCGAGGTCACTCCTACGAGCAGTACTTC. Protein: CASRRGHSYEQYF. The genes are TRBV6-5 and TRBJ2-7; no firm D call. This CDR3 has 13 amino acids. Trimming took 6 bases from V and 0 from J, leaving 9 bases between them. CDR1 is MNHEY and CDR2 is SVGAGI in the germline V gene.

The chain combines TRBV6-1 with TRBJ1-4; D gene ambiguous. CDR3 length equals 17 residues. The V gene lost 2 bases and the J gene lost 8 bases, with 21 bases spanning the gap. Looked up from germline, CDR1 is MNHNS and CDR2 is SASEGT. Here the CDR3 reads CASSELGSRFGSEKLFF. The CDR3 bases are TGTGCCAGCAGTGAACTAGGGTCCAGGTTCGGTAGCGAAAAACTGTTTTTT.

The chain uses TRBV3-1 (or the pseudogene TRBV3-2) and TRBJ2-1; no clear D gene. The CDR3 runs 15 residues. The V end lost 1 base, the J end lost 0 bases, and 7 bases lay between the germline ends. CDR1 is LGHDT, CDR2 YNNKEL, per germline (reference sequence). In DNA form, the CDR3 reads TGTGCCAGCAGCCAAGCCAAGAGCTCCTACAATGAGCAGTTCTTC. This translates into CASSQAKSSYNEQFF.

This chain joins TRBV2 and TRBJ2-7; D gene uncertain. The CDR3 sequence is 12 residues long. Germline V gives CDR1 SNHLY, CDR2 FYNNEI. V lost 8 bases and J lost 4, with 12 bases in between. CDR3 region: CASSYPSYEQYF. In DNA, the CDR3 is TGTGCCAGCTCCTACCCGTCTTACGAGCAGTACTTC.

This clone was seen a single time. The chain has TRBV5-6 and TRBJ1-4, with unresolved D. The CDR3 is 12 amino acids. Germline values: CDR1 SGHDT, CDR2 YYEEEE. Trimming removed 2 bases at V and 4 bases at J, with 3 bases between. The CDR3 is CASSFLNEKLFF. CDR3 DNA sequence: TGTGCCAGCAGCTTCCTTAATGAAAAACTGTTTTTT.

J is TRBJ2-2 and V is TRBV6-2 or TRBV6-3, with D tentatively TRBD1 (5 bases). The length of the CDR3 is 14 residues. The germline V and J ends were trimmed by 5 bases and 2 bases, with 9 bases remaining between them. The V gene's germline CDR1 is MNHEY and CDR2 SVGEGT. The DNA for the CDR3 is TGTGCCAGCAGTAGGACAACCAACACCGGGGAGCTGTTTTTT. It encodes CASSRTTNTGELFF.

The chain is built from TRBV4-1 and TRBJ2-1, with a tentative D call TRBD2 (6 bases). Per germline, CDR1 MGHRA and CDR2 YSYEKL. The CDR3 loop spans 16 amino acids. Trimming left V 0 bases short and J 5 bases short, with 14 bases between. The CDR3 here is CASSQEAGLVHNEQFF. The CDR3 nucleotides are TGCGCCAGCAGCCAAGAGGCGGGATTAGTACACAATGAGCAGTTCTTC.

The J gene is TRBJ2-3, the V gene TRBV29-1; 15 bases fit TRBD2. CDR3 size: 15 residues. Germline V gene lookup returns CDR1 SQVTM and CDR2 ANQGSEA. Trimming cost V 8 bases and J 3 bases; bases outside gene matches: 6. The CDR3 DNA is TGCAGCTCCGGACTAGCGGGAGGGCCAACAGATACGCAGTATTTT. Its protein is CSSGLAGGPTDTQYF.

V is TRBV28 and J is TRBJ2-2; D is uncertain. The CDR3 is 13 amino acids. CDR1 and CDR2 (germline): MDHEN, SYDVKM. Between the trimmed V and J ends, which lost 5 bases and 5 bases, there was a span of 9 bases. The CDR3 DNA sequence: TGTGCCAGCAGTATCGGGTGGACCGGGGAGCTGTTTTTT. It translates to CASSIGWTGELFF.

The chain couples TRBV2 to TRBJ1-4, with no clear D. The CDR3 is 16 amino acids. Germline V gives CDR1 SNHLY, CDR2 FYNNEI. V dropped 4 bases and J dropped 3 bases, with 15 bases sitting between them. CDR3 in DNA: TGTGCCAGCAGTGCGGAGACGGGGAGGCCTAATGAAAAACTGTTTTTT. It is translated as CASSAETGRPNEKLFF.